This TCR beta chain was documented in a study of blood T cells in healthy people across ages. General study points: In long-lived donors, naive CD4+ cell counts and diversity exceeded those of aged donors. The lack of PBMC sorting stopped any conclusive naive versus antigen-experienced comparison. Per million T cells, TCR beta diversity dropped about linearly as age rose.

Worth noting for this clonotype: No antigen is known for it.

PCR was performed a second time for about 6 to 12 cycles using a sample-barcoded 5' primer and a J-beta primer mix. Each cDNA molecule, via a template-switch adaptor with 12 random nucleotides, was tagged. MiXCR, run by TCRdb on the 5' RACE reads, gives a single entry per CDR3 protein. The sample has about 1 million distinct CDR3 sequences, 40% to 50% seen once. The V gene's germline CDR1 is SQVTM and CDR2 ANQGSEA. The J segment lost 5 bases and the V segment lost 6 bases, leaving 9 bases of the junction unmatched. This CDR3 region has 13 residues. The TCR comes from a woman in her sixties or seventies in good health. Sequenced material: blood. The chain has TRBV29-1 and TRBJ1-1, with 7 bases matching TRBD1. This chain's CDR3 is CSVLGQSRTEAFF. CDR3 nucleotide sequence: TGCAGCGTCCTGGGACAGTCAAGGACTGAAGCTTTCTTT.